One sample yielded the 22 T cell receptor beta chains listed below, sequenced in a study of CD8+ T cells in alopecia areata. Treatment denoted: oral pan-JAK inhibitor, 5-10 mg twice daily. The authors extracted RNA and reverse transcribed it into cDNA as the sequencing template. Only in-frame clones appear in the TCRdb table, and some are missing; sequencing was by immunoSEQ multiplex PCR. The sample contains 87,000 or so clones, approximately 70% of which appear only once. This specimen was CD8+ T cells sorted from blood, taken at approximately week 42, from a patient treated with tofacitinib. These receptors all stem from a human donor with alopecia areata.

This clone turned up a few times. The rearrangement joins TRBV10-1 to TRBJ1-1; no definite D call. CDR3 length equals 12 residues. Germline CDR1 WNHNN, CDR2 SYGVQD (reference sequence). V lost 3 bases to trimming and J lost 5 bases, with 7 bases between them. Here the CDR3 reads CASSDLGTEAFF. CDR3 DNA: TGCGCCAGCAGTGATTTGGGGACTGAAGCTTTCTTT.

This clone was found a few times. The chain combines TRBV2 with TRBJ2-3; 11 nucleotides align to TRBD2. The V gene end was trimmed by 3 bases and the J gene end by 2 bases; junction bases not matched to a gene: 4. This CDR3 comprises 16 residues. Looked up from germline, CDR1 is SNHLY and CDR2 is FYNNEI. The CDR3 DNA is TGTGCCAGCAGTGAGAGACTAGCGGGGACCACAGATACGCAGTATTTT. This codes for CASSERLAGTTDTQYF.

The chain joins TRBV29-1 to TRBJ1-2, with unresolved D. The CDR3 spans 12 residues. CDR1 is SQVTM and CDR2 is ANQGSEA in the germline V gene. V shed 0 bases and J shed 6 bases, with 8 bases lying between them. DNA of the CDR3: TGCAGCGTTGAAGATCTTGGCGATGGCTACACCTTC. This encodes CSVEDLGDGYTF.

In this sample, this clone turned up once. CDR3 protein: CASSLAALADEQFF. Written as DNA, the CDR3 is TGCGCCAGCAGCTTGGCCGCGTTGGCGGATGAGCAGTTCTTC. The chain couples TRBV5-1 to TRBJ2-1; D not certain. Germline values: CDR1 SGHRS, CDR2 YFSETQ. Deletions cut 0 bases from V and 8 bases from J, with 12 bases between. The CDR3 runs 14 residues.

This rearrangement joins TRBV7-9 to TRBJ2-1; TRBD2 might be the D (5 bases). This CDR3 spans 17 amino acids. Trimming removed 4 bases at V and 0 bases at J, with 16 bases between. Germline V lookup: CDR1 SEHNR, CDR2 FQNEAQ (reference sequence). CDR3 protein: CASSSEERIYSYNEQFF. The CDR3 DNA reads TGTGCCAGCAGCTCCGAAGAGCGGATCTACTCCTACAATGAGCAGTTCTTC.

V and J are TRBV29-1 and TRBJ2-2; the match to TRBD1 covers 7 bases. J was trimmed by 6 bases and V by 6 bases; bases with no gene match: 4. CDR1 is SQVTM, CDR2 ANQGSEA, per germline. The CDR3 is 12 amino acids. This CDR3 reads CSVPTGAGELFF. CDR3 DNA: TGCAGCGTGCCCACAGGGGCCGGGGAGCTGTTTTTT.

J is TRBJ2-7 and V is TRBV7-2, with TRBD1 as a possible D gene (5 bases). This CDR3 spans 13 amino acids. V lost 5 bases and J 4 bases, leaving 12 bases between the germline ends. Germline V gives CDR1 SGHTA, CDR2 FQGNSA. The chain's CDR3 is CASSPRQNYEQYF. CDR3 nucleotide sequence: TGTGCCAGCAGCCCAAGACAGAATTACGAGCAGTACTTC.

The CDR3 nucleotides read TGTGCCAGCAGCTTAGCACGTGGATGGCCGGGGCAGGCCACCGGGGAGCTGTTTTTT. Translation: CASSLARGWPGQATGELFF. The chain uses TRBV7-8 and TRBJ2-2; the D gene could be TRBD1 or TRBD2 (5 bases each). The CDR3 is made up of 19 amino acids. Germline V CDR1 and CDR2: SGHVS, FQNEAQ. V lost 0 bases, J lost 4 bases, and 21 bases lay in between.

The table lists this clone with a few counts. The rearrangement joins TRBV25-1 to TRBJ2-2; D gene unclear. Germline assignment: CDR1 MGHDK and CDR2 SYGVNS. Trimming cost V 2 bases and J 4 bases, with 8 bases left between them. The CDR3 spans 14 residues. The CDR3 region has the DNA TGTGCCAGCAGTGAAGGGGAAGGCACCGGGGAGCTGTTTTTT. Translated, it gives CASSEGEGTGELFF.

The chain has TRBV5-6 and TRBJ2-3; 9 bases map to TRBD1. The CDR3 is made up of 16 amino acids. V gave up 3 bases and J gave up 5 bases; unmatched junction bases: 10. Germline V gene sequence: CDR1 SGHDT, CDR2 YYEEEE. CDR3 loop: CASSSITGQGEDTQYF. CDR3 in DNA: TGTGCCAGCAGCTCAATCACGGGACAGGGTGAAGATACGCAGTATTTT.

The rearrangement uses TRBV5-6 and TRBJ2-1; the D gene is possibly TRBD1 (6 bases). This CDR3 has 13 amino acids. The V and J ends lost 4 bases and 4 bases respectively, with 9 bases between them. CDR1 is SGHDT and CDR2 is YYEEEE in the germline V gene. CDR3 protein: CASSPGHYNEQFF. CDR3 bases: TGTGCCAGCAGCCCGGGACATTACAATGAGCAGTTCTTC.

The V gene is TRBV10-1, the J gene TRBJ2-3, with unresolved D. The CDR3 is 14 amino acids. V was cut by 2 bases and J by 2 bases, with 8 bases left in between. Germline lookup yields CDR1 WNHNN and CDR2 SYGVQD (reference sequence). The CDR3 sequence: CASSEGRPTDTQYF. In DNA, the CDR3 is TGCGCCAGCAGTGAGGGACGTCCCACAGATACGCAGTATTTT.

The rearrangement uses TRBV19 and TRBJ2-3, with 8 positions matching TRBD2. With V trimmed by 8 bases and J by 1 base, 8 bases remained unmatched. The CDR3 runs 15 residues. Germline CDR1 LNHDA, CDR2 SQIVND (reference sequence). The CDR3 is CASASTSGRTDTQYF. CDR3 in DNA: TGTGCCAGTGCCTCTACTAGCGGACGCACAGATACGCAGTATTTT.

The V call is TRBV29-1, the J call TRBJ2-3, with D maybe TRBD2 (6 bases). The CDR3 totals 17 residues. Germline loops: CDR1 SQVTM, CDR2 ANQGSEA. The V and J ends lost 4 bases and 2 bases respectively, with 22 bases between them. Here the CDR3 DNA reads TGCAGCGTTGGACTAGGGGACGAAATTTATTCCACAGATACGCAGTATTTT. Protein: CSVGLGDEIYSTDTQYF.

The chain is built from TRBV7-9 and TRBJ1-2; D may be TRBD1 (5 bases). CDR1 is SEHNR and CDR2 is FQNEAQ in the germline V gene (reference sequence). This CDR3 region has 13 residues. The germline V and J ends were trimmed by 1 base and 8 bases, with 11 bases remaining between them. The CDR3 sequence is CASSLGGDEGYTF. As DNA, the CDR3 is TGTGCCAGCAGCTTAGGAGGGGATGAAGGCTACACCTTC.

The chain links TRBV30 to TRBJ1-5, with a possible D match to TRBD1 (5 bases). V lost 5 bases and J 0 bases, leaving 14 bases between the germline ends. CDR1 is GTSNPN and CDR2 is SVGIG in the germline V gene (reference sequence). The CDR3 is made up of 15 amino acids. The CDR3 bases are TGTGCCTGGGACCACGGGGCTTATAGCAATCAGCCCCAGCATTTT. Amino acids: CAWDHGAYSNQPQHF. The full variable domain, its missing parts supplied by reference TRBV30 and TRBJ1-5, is SQTIHQWPATLVQPVGSPLSLECTVEGTSNPNLYWYRQAAGRGLQLLFYSVGIGQISSEVPQNLSASRPQDRQFILSSKKLLLSDSGFYLCAWDHGAYSNQPQHFGDGTRLSIL.

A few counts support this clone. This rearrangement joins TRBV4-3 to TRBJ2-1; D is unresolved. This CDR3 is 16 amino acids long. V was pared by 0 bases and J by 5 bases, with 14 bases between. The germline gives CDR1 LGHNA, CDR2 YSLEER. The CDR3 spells CASSQDLGGMNNEQFF. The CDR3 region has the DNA TGCGCCAGCAGCCAAGATTTAGGCGGAATGAACAATGAGCAGTTCTTC.

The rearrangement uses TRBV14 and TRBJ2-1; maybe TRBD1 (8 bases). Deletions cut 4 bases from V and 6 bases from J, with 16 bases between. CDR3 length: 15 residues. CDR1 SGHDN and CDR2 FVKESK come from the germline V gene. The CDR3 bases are TGTGCCAGCAGCCTGAGGACAGGGAGGGGCAATGAGCAGTTCTTC. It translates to CASSLRTGRGNEQFF.

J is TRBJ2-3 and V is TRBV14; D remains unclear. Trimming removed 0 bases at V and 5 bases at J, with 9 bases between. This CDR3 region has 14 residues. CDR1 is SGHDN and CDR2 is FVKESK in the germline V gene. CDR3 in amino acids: CASSQDGRKDTQYF. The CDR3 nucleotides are TGTGCCAGCAGCCAAGATGGCCGGAAAGATACGCAGTATTTT.

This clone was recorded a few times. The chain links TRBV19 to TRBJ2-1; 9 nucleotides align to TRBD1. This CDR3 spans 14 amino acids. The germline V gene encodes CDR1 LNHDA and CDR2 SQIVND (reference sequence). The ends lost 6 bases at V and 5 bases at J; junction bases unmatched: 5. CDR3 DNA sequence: TGTGCCAGTAGCAGACAGGGGGATAACAATGAGCAGTTCTTC. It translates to CASSRQGDNNEQFF.

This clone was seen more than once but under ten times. CDR3 amino acids: CSVVGETQYF. The CDR3 DNA is TGCAGCGTTGTTGGAGAGACCCAGTACTTC. J is TRBJ2-5 and V is TRBV29-1; D gene uncertain. Trimming took off 4 bases at V and 4 bases at J, with 4 bases between the two ends. Germline CDR1 is SQVTM and CDR2 is ANQGSEA. The CDR3 covers 10 residues. Complete variable domain (other parts from reference TRBV29-1 and TRBJ2-5): SAVISQKPSRDICQRGTSLTIQCQVDSQVTMMFWYRQQPGQSLTLIATANQGSEATYESGFVIDKFPISRPNLTFSTLTVSNMSPEDSSIYLCSVVGETQYFGPGTRLLVL.

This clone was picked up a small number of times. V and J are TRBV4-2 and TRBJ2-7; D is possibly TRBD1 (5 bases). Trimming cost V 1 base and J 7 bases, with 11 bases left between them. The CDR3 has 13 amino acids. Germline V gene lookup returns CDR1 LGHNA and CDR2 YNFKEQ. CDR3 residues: CASSQAPGKEQYF. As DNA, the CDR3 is TGTGCCAGCAGCCAAGCCCCAGGGAAAGAGCAGTACTTC.